This T cell receptor (beta chain) was obtained from a study of T-cell reconstitution after alpha-beta-depleted transplantation in children. Notes on the study in general: Expanded graft clones, several hundred of them, were reportedly the source of alpha-beta T cells about two months after transplant. T cells produced anew were the main source of T-cell counts and diversity one year after transplant.

V was clipped by 2 bases and J by 7 bases; unmatched bases: 9. This CDR3 comprises 15 residues. Looked up from germline, CDR1 is LGHNA and CDR2 is YSLEER. As it was prepared, the TCRbeta library received unique molecular identifiers. MiXCR, applied by TCRdb to the PCR reads, yields one record per CDR3 protein. The sample lists 300,000 to 350,000 distinct CDR3 sequences; roughly 16% were seen once. On this clonotype: As yet, its antigen is unknown.

The sequence was collected from a male patient between 2 and 15 years old who had a stem cell transplant for acute lymphoblastic leukemia, so the T cells may come from the graft donor. The sample was PBMCs, mostly from graft donor cells, taken 360 days after TCRalphabeta/CD19-depleted stem cell transplant. The J gene is TRBJ1-2, the V gene TRBV4-3, with 8 bases lining up with TRBD1. The CDR3 spells CASSQIQGAIGGYTF. CDR3 nucleotides: TGCGCCAGCAGCCAAATTCAGGGGGCGATTGGTGGCTACACCTTC.